These 20 T cell receptor beta chains were sequenced from one sample in a study of T cell changes during pregnancy in multiple sclerosis. Profiled with immunoSEQ multiplex PCR; TCRdb holds only in-frame clones, not every one. The sample contains about 68,000 clones, 91% of which appear only once. The material sequenced was peripheral blood, taken in the first trimester of pregnancy. These receptor sequences come from a female donor with multiple sclerosis, enrolled in a pregnancy study.

This clone was seen a single time. V is TRBV27 and J is TRBJ2-7; 8 nucleotides line up with TRBD1. The CDR3 covers 12 residues. The germline V gene has CDR1 MNHEY and CDR2 SMNVEV (reference sequence). V was pared by 6 bases and J by 5 bases, with 3 bases of the junction left unmatched. The CDR3 is CASRTTGDEQYF. The CDR3 nucleotides are TGTGCCAGCAGGACGACAGGGGACGAGCAGTACTTC.

This sequence joins TRBV5-1 and TRBJ2-3; 10 bases are a match to TRBD1. Germline trimming cut 4 bases from V and 0 bases from J; bases unmatched to any gene: 8. Germline V gene sequence: CDR1 SGHRS, CDR2 YFSETQ. The CDR3 is 17 amino acids. The chain's CDR3 is CASSRVGQGVSTDTQYF. In DNA form, the CDR3 reads TGCGCCAGCAGCAGGGTTGGACAGGGGGTAAGCACAGATACGCAGTATTTT. Full variable domain (rest looked up from reference TRBV5-1 and TRBJ2-3): KAGVTQTPRYLIKTRGQQVTLSCSPISGHRSVSWYQQTPGQGLQFLFEYFSETQRNKGNFPGRFSGRQFSNSRSEMNVSTLELGDSALYLCASSRVGQGVSTDTQYFGPGTRLTVL.

The V call is TRBV13, the J call TRBJ2-1, with TRBD2 matching 11 bases. The CDR3 consists of 17 residues. Germline CDR1 is PRHDT and CDR2 is FYEKMQ (reference sequence). The V and J ends lost 5 bases and 7 bases, in that order; junction bases with no gene match: 13. CDR3 sequence: CASSALALAGGWNEQFF. The CDR3 DNA follows: TGTGCCAGCAGCGCCCTGGCCCTAGCGGGGGGATGGAATGAGCAGTTCTTC.

This rearrangement joins TRBV5-5 to TRBJ1-1; the D is unclear. The germline V gene encodes CDR1 SGHKS and CDR2 YYEKEE (reference sequence). The CDR3 loop spans 13 amino acids. The ends were cut back, 4 bases at V and 1 base at J, with 8 bases in the middle. DNA of the CDR3: TGTGCCAGCAGCCGTGTCCCGAACACTGAAGCTTTCTTT. Translated, it gives CASSRVPNTEAFF.

This chain connects TRBV25-1 to TRBJ2-7; D is possibly TRBD1 (6 bases). CDR1 and CDR2 from the germline V gene are MGHDK and SYGVNS. The CDR3 consists of 14 residues. The ends were cut back, 8 bases at V and 0 bases at J, with 14 bases in the middle. The DNA of the CDR3 is TGTGCCAGCGAGAAACAGGGTGGCTCCTACGAGCAGTACTTC. This codes for CASEKQGGSYEQYF.

This sequence joins TRBV5-6 and TRBJ2-7; TRBD1 matches at 11 bases. Germline values: CDR1 SGHDT, CDR2 YYEEEE. V lost 3 bases and J lost 6; bases outside the gene matches: 5. CDR3 length equals 14 residues. The CDR3 is CASSWGTGGREQYF. The CDR3 DNA sequence: TGTGCCAGCAGCTGGGGGACAGGGGGACGCGAGCAGTACTTC.

This chain uses TRBV9 with TRBJ2-7; TRBD1 is a possible D gene (6 bases). Trimming removed 0 bases from V and 7 bases from J, with 11 bases in between. The CDR3 is made up of 13 amino acids. The germline V gene encodes CDR1 SGDLS and CDR2 YYNGEE. CDR3 protein: CASSVVGAGEQYF. DNA for the CDR3: TGTGCCAGCAGCGTAGTGGGGGCCGGGGAGCAGTACTTC.

The chain employs TRBV9 and TRBJ2-5; 13 bases are a match to TRBD2. Germline CDR1 is SGDLS and CDR2 is YYNGEE. CDR3 length: 17 amino acids. The trim removed 0 bases at V and 5 bases at J, leaving 7 bases unmatched. DNA for the CDR3: TGTGCCAGCAGCGTAGGAGGACTAGCGGGGGCGGTGGAGACCCAGTACTTC. Its protein product is CASSVGGLAGAVETQYF.

V and J are TRBV5-1 and TRBJ2-7; TRBD1 matches at 9 bases. Germline CDR1 SGHRS, CDR2 YFSETQ. The trim removed 4 bases at V and 6 bases at J, leaving 2 bases unmatched. This CDR3 comprises 12 residues. As DNA, the CDR3 is TGCGCCAGCAGCCAGGACAGGGGCGAGCAGTACTTC. As protein: CASSQDRGEQYF. The whole variable domain, remainder taken from reference TRBV5-1 and TRBJ2-7, is KAGVTQTPRYLIKTRGQQVTLSCSPISGHRSVSWYQQTPGQGLQFLFEYFSETQRNKGNFPGRFSGRQFSNSRSEMNVSTLELGDSALYLCASSQDRGEQYFGPGTRLTVT.

The chain recombines TRBV29-1 with TRBJ1-1; 7 nucleotides line up with TRBD1. From germline, CDR1 is SQVTM and CDR2 ANQGSEA. The ends lost 3 bases at V and 3 bases at J; junction bases unmatched: 4. The CDR3 is made up of 13 amino acids. The CDR3 here is CSVEQGGYTEAFF. For the CDR3, the DNA is TGCAGCGTTGAGCAGGGGGGTTACACTGAAGCTTTCTTT.

The gene calls are TRBV7-3 and TRBJ2-7, with D tentatively TRBD2 (5 bases). The germline CDR1 and CDR2 sequences are SGHTA and FQGTGA. The CDR3 sequence is 13 residues long. V gave up 5 bases and J gave up 2 bases, with 10 bases separating them. CDR3 in DNA: TGTGCCAGCAGCCTATCCGGGGCCTACGAGCAGTACTTC. This gives the protein CASSLSGAYEQYF. The full variable domain, rest sourced from reference TRBV7-3 and TRBJ2-7, is GAGVSQTPSNKVTEKGKYVELRCDPISGHTALYWYRQSLGQGPEFLIYFQGTGAADDSGLPNDRFFAVRPEGSVSTLKIQRTERGDSAVYLCASSLSGAYEQYFGPGTRLTVT.

This chain uses TRBV5-6 with TRBJ2-4; 8 bases line up with TRBD1. Germline V gives CDR1 SGHDT, CDR2 YYEEEE. V lost 4 bases, J lost 0 bases, and 6 bases stayed unmatched. This CDR3 spans 16 amino acids. This CDR3 is CASSIRQGSAKNIQYF. CDR3 sequence (DNA): TGTGCCAGCAGCATAAGACAGGGGTCAGCCAAAAACATTCAGTACTTC.

The chain couples TRBV27 to TRBJ2-7, with D possibly TRBD2 on 5 matching bases. V was clipped by 5 bases and J by 4 bases, with 6 bases between them. In germline, CDR1 is MNHEY, CDR2 SMNVEV (reference sequence). The CDR3 runs 11 residues. In nucleotides, the CDR3 is TGTGCCAGCAGTCGGGGTTACGAGCAGTACTTC. Protein product: CASSRGYEQYF.

The V call is TRBV25-1, the J call TRBJ1-1, with D tentatively TRBD1 (6 bases). The V and J ends lost 1 base and 1 base respectively, with 7 bases between them. The CDR3 is 14 residues long. CDR1 is MGHDK and CDR2 is SYGVNS in the germline V gene. The CDR3 nucleotides read TGTGCCAGCAGTGAATGGGGGCAGAACACTGAAGCTTTCTTT. This codes for CASSEWGQNTEAFF.

The chain links TRBV5-1 to TRBJ2-2; D perhaps matches TRBD2 (6 bases). Germline V gives CDR1 SGHRS, CDR2 YFSETQ. This CDR3 spans 16 amino acids. Trimming shortened V by 0 bases and J by 4 bases, and 13 bases separated the two germline ends. The CDR3, as DNA: TGCGCCAGCAGCTTGGTGTATGGGGGAGGCACCGGGGAGCTGTTTTTT. Amino acids: CASSLVYGGGTGELFF.

This clone occurred once. V usage is TRBV19 and J usage is TRBJ2-1, with 8 bases identical to TRBD2. The CDR3 is made up of 17 amino acids. Germline V gene data show CDR1 as LNHDA and CDR2 as SQIVND (reference sequence). V shed 1 base, J shed 4 bases, and the junction held 9 bases outside the gene matches. The CDR3 reads CASSIGGSASGYNEQFF. DNA of the CDR3: TGTGCCAGTAGTATAGGGGGTTCGGCTAGCGGGTACAATGAGCAGTTCTTC.

This chain joins TRBV4-1 and TRBJ1-2, with D possibly matching TRBD1 (6 bases). V dropped 3 bases and J dropped 1 base, with 21 bases sitting between them. The CDR3 totals 18 residues. Germline lookup yields CDR1 MGHRA and CDR2 YSYEKL. In DNA, the CDR3 is TGCGCCAGCAGCCACCCCGGAGGACAGAGCCCGCTTAACTATGGCTACACCTTC. This gives the protein CASSHPGGQSPLNYGYTF.

The chain joins TRBV5-6 to TRBJ1-1, with D perhaps TRBD1 (6 bases). The CDR3 is made up of 15 amino acids. Germline V gene data show CDR1 as SGHDT and CDR2 as YYEEEE. V lost 4 bases to trimming and J lost 1 base, with 14 bases between them. CDR3 residues: CASSAPQGKNTEAFF. The CDR3 DNA reads TGTGCCAGCAGCGCGCCACAGGGAAAGAACACTGAAGCTTTCTTT.

This clone has a single count. This chain connects TRBV29-1 to TRBJ2-3; 9 bases fit TRBD1. CDR3 size: 15 residues. In germline, CDR1 is SQVTM, CDR2 ANQGSEA. V shed 6 bases and J 1 base; nucleotides not matched to a gene: 8. The CDR3 region is CSVAGTGKGTDTQYF. Written as DNA, the CDR3 is TGCAGCGTCGCCGGGACAGGGAAGGGCACAGATACGCAGTATTTT.

The chain uses TRBV28 and TRBJ1-2, with D maybe TRBD1 (6 bases). V was pared by 4 bases and J by 8 bases, with 20 bases between. This CDR3 spans 15 amino acids. CDR1 is MDHEN, CDR2 SYDVKM, per germline. This CDR3 reads CASSSDPTGAGGYTF. DNA for the CDR3: TGTGCCAGCAGTTCCGATCCGACAGGCGCGGGCGGCTACACCTTC.